This T cell receptor beta chain comes out of a study of regulatory T cells in long-lasting Graves disease. V was pared by 6 bases and J by 2 bases, with 3 bases of the junction left unmatched. The CDR3 has 15 amino acids. Assembly of TCR beta libraries relied on iRepertoire HTBI primers together with Arm-PCR of CDR3 regions. TCRdb re-derived calls from the multiplex PCR reads in MiXCR, one entry per CDR3 protein. The sample lists around 500,000 distinct CDR3 sequences, approximately 13% occurring once. Time point specified: newly diagnosed GD, antithyroid drugs for less than 3 months. The TCR library was prepared using RNA isolated from PBMCs. Many counts were recorded for this clonotype. The data also belong to a second study, concerning T cells in Graves' hyperthyroidism and ophthalmopathy. That work adds: Clonotypes that were expanded in thyroid above 0.001 mostly appeared in blood too.

This chain links TRBV12-3 or TRBV12-4 with TRBJ2-1, with 11 bases identical to TRBD2. This specimen was peripheral blood mononuclear cells (PBMCs), taken at new diagnosis, from a patient treated with antithyroid drugs. This receptor was obtained from a man in his thirties or forties with Graves disease. CDR3 in amino acids: CASSPTSGTYNEQFF. The CDR3, as DNA: TGTGCCAGCAGCCCGACTAGCGGGACCTACAATGAGCAGTTCTTC.